This passage covers 16 T cell receptor beta chains from one sample sequenced in a study of human T cells and chemical hapten exposure. Time point: pre-sensitization, week 0. Treatment given: therapeutic diphenylcyclopropenone sensitization with weekly scalp DPC. Via MiXCR, TCRdb re-called the RACE reads, giving one row per CDR3 protein. Altogether some 70,000 distinct CDR3 sequences are present, about a tenth being singletons, with the ten largest covering about 5.2%. This material consisted of whole blood, taken in connection with sensitization to the hapten diphenylcyclopropenone (DPC). These receptors were obtained from a woman aged 45-65 years with alopecia areata. Some clones in this sample may be carry-over from other donors' samples.

This clonotype has a count of ten or more. The chain is built from TRBV6-4 and TRBJ2-3; weak D call: TRBD1 (6 bases). The CDR3 consists of 16 residues. Germline assignment: CDR1 MRHNA and CDR2 SNTAGT. V lost 3 bases and J 0 bases, leaving 13 bases between the germline ends. The CDR3 coding sequence is TGTGCCAGCAGTGAATCTGGACAGTTTAGCACAGATACGCAGTATTTT. It yields the protein CASSESGQFSTDTQYF.

This clonotype was observed many times. V gene TRBV7-9 combines with J gene TRBJ2-3; tentative D call: TRBD1 (6 bases). Germline CDR1 and CDR2: SEHNR and FQNEAQ (reference sequence). Trimming removed 3 bases at V and 6 bases at J, with 7 bases between. The CDR3 has 12 residues. In DNA, the CDR3 is TGTGCCAGCAGCTTTACAGGGGATACGCAGTATTTT. It is translated as CASSFTGDTQYF.

The CDR3 loop reads CASSPGLAGGPGGELFF. The CDR3 region has the DNA TGTGCCAGTAGTCCGGGACTAGCGGGAGGGCCAGGCGGGGAGCTGTTTTTT. The rearrangement joins TRBV19 to TRBJ2-2; 16 bases fit TRBD2. Germline trimming cut 5 bases from V and 7 bases from J; bases unmatched to any gene: 7. CDR3 size: 17 residues. Per germline, CDR1 LNHDA and CDR2 SQIVND (reference sequence).

This clonotype was detected ten times or more. The chain carries TRBV11-2 and TRBJ2-1, with D perhaps being TRBD1 or TRBD2 (5 bases each). The CDR3 spans 16 residues. CDR1 and CDR2 (germline): SGHAT, FQNNGV. Trimming pared 3 bases from V and 2 bases from J, leaving 14 bases between. The CDR3 DNA reads TGTGCCAGCAGCTTGTCCGGGACCCCGGCCTACAATGAGCAGTTCTTC. Encoded protein: CASSLSGTPAYNEQFF.

This clonotype has ten or more counts. This chain links TRBV29-1 with TRBJ2-3; D possibly corresponds to TRBD2 (6 bases). The CDR3 has 13 amino acids. Trimming shortened V by 3 bases and J by 6 bases, and 13 bases separated the two germline ends. CDR1 and CDR2 (germline): SQVTM, ANQGSEA. The DNA for the CDR3 is TGCAGCGTTGAGCGGGATGGGGCGGATACGCAGTATTTT. Protein: CSVERDGADTQYF.

V and J are TRBV5-1 and TRBJ1-2, with D tentatively TRBD1 (6 bases). Trimming took off 6 bases at V and 4 bases at J, with 19 bases between the two ends. Germline assignment: CDR1 SGHRS and CDR2 YFSETQ. This CDR3 is 15 amino acids long. The CDR3 is CASMAGEYSVYGYTF. In DNA form, the CDR3 reads TGCGCCAGCATGGCAGGGGAATACTCCGTCTATGGCTACACCTTC.

This chain joins TRBV7-3 and TRBJ2-1; TRBD2 might be the D (5 bases). The V gene lost 5 bases and the J gene lost 8 bases, with 13 bases spanning the gap. CDR3 size: 13 residues. Germline CDR1 and CDR2: SGHTA and FQGTGA. CDR3 residues: CASSRDYQDEQFF. CDR3 coding DNA: TGTGCCAGCAGCCGTGACTACCAGGATGAGCAGTTCTTC.

The V gene is TRBV7-9, the J gene TRBJ2-1; D uncertain. V dropped 4 bases and J dropped 6 bases, with 13 bases sitting between them. Germline assignment: CDR1 SEHNR and CDR2 FQNEAQ (reference sequence). This CDR3 has 14 residues. CDR3 DNA sequence: TGTGCCAGCAGCTCCCCCGCTCCCCTCAATGAGCAGTTCTTC. This translates into CASSSPAPLNEQFF. Looking up the rest from reference TRBV7-9 and TRBJ2-1 gives the full variable domain: DTGVSQNPRHKITKRGQNVTFRCDPISEHNRLYWYRQTLGQGPEFLTYFQNEAQLEKSRLLSDRFSAERPKGSFSTLEIQRTEQGDSAMYLCASSSPAPLNEQFFGPGTRLTVL.

The CDR3 reads CASRDQETQYF. As DNA, the CDR3 is TGTGCCAGCAGAGACCAAGAGACCCAGTACTTC. V usage is TRBV2 and J usage is TRBJ2-5; D is unresolved. V was trimmed by 6 bases and J by 0 bases, leaving 2 bases between them. CDR1 is SNHLY and CDR2 is FYNNEI in the germline V gene. The CDR3 has 11 residues.

This clonotype occurred a few times. V usage is TRBV5-6 and J usage is TRBJ1-1; D remains ambiguous. The ends were cut back, 4 bases at V and 4 bases at J, with 14 bases in the middle. CDR3 length equals 14 residues. CDR1 is SGHDT and CDR2 is YYEEEE in the germline V gene. The chain's CDR3 is CASSQPGRGTEAFF. The CDR3 bases are TGTGCCAGCAGCCAACCCGGCCGGGGCACTGAAGCTTTCTTT. Using reference TRBV5-6 and TRBJ1-1 for the parts outside the CDR3, the full variable domain is DAGVTQSPTHLIKTRGQQVTLRCSPKSGHDTVSWYQQALGQGPQFIFQYYEEEERQRGNFPDRFSGHQFPNYSSELNVNALLLGDSALYLCASSQPGRGTEAFFGQGTRLTVV.

Many counts were recorded for this clonotype. CDR3 sequence (DNA): TGTGCCAGTAGTACAGGCCAAGAGACCCAGTACTTC. This codes for CASSTGQETQYF. The V gene is TRBV19, the J gene TRBJ2-5; D gene unclear. CDR3 size: 12 residues. V was trimmed by 4 bases and J by 1 base, leaving 4 bases between them. From germline, CDR1 is LNHDA and CDR2 SQIVND (reference sequence).

This clonotype was counted ten times or more. This chain joins TRBV6-6 and TRBJ2-6; no clear D. Germline CDR1 MNHNY, CDR2 SVGAGI (reference sequence). The CDR3 contains 13 residues. Trimming took 7 bases from V and 1 from J, leaving 5 bases between them. As DNA, the CDR3 is TGTGCCAGCATCCTTTCTGGGGCCAACGTCCTGACTTTC. It codes for CASILSGANVLTF.

This clonotype was recorded a few times. J is TRBJ1-5 and V is TRBV2, with a weak D call TRBD1 (6 bases). In germline, CDR1 is SNHLY, CDR2 FYNNEI. The CDR3 has 15 residues. V was clipped by 7 bases and J by 1 base, with 14 bases between them. CDR3 nucleotide sequence: TGTGCCAGCAAGACAGGACAGAGGAGCAATCAGCCCCAGCATTTT. Translation gives CASKTGQRSNQPQHF.

This clonotype was observed many times. The chain joins TRBV12-3 or TRBV12-4 to TRBJ2-3, with D possibly TRBD1 on 5 matching bases. This CDR3 is built from 14 residues. V dropped 1 base and J dropped 2 bases, with 7 bases sitting between them. The CDR3 region has the DNA TGTGCCAGCAGTTTAGAGGGGTTCACAGATACGCAGTATTTT. Translating gives CASSLEGFTDTQYF.

This clonotype was detected a few times. The genes are TRBV6-5 and TRBJ2-1, with 7 positions matching TRBD1. The junction had 6 bases not matched to a gene; V was cut back by 2 bases and J by 5 bases. Germline CDR1 reads MNHEY; CDR2 reads SVGAGI. CDR3 length: 15 amino acids. The CDR3 coding sequence is TGTGCCAGCAGTTACGAGGGGGCAACTCACAATGAGCAGTTCTTC. This encodes CASSYEGATHNEQFF.

This clonotype was seen a handful of times. The chain carries TRBV7-8 and TRBJ1-5; TRBD1 aligns across 7 bases. The CDR3 covers 16 residues. CDR1 SGHVS and CDR2 FQNEAQ come from the germline V gene. Trimming cost V 4 bases and J 1 base; bases outside gene matches: 7. CDR3 loop: CASSYQGVSSNQPQHF. As DNA, the CDR3 is TGTGCCAGCAGCTACCAGGGGGTGTCAAGCAATCAGCCCCAGCATTTT.